A selection of T cell receptor beta chains follows, all from one sample in a study of T cells after posttransplantation cyclophosphamide. Generated by immunoSEQ multiplex PCR, the TCRdb table keeps only in-frame clones and is missing some. The sample lists tens of thousands of clones, just under 80% occurring once. The sequencing here drew on CD4+ T cells sorted from blood, taken approximately 2,000 days after a stem cell transplant with posttransplant cyclophosphamide. The receptors stem from a female patient between 35 and 55 years old who received an allogeneic stem cell transplant from a related donor, was CMV-positive, and had no GVHD. Some T cells may have originated in the graft donor. CDR3s include the opening cysteine and the closing phenylalanine or tryptophan. The D gene is left open where the match is weak. A clone size is listed for some rows: how often the clone was seen (once, few, many), or a class if it is expanded.

clone_size	d_call	v_call	j_call	cdr3_nt	cdr3_aa
.	.	TRBV4-2	TRBJ2-7	TGTGCCAGCACCGTGATGGCAGGGACCTACGAGCAGTACTTC	CASTVMAGTYEQYF
.	TRBD2	TRBV14	TRBJ2-2	TGTGCCAGCAGCCAAGCGGGGGGGAACACCGGGGAGCTGTTTTTT	CASSQAGGNTGELFF
.	.	TRBV19	TRBJ2-3	TGTGCCAGTAACGGACAGGAGGAGGGAGATACGCAGTATTTT	CASNGQEEGDTQYF
.	TRBD1	TRBV28	TRBJ1-5	TGTGCCAGCAGTTTTTCAGGACAGGGTAATCAGCCCCAGCATTTT	CASSFSGQGNQPQHF
.	.	TRBV10-3	TRBJ2-2	TGTGCCATCAGTCAAGAGACAGTCCTAACCGGGGAGCTGTTTTTT	CAISQETVLTGELFF
.	TRBD1	TRBV5-4	TRBJ2-1	TGTGCCAGCAGCTGGGGACAGCCCCCCTACAATGAGCAGTTCTTC	CASSWGQPPYNEQFF
.	TRBD1	TRBV5-5	TRBJ2-7	TGTGCCAGCAGCCGACAGGGAGCCTACGAGCAGTACTTC	CASSRQGAYEQYF
.	.	TRBV18	TRBJ1-5	TGTGCCAGCTCACCGAGGAGAGAAGATCAGCCCCAGCATTTT	CASSPRREDQPQHF
.	.	TRBV6-6	TRBJ2-5	TGTGCCAGCAGTACAGAAGAGACCCAGTACTTC	CASSTEETQYF
.	.	TRBV4-1	TRBJ1-1	TGCGCCAGCAGCCAAGATAAGAACAGGAACACTGAAGCTTTCTTT	CASSQDKNRNTEAFF
few	.	TRBV7-2	TRBJ1-5	TGTGCCAGCAGCTTAGTATCCCAGGGCAATCAGCCCCAGCATTTT	CASSLVSQGNQPQHF
.	TRBD1	TRBV5-4	TRBJ2-1	TGTGCCAGCAGCTTGGCCGGGACAGGGCCCAATGAGCAGTTCTTC	CASSLAGTGPNEQFF
.	TRBD2	TRBV4-1	TRBJ2-3	TGCGCCAGCAGCCTTAGCGGGGGCCGACGCAACACAGATACGCAGTATTTT	CASSLSGGRRNTDTQYF
.	.	TRBV19	TRBJ1-5	TGTGCCAGTAGTGGGCGGGGGGGGAGCAATCAGCCCCAGCATTTT	CASSGRGGSNQPQHF
once	.	TRBV19	TRBJ2-3	TGTGCCAGTAGTACTAGCCACACAGATACGCAGTATTTT	CASSTSHTDTQYF
few	TRBD1	TRBV28	TRBJ1-3	TGTGCCAGCAGTACCCGGGACAGGGGGCTTGGAAACACCATATATTTT	CASSTRDRGLGNTIYF
.	TRBD2	TRBV9	TRBJ2-3	TGTGCCAGCAGTCCTCTAGCGGGGAGTCCCACAGATACGCAGTATTTT	CASSPLAGSPTDTQYF
.	.	TRBV5-6	TRBJ1-1	TGTGCCAGCAGCTCGGTACCCGCCGGGACAATTTCTGAAGCTTTCTTT	CASSSVPAGTISEAFF
.	TRBD1	TRBV9	TRBJ2-1	TGTGCCAGCAGCGTAGCTCAGGGGGCCATTTACAATGAGCAGTTCTTC	CASSVAQGAIYNEQFF
once	.	TRBV9	TRBJ1-5	TGTGCCAGCAGCGTAGAGCCAGGAAGCAATCAGCCCCAGCATTTT	CASSVEPGSNQPQHF
once	.	TRBV7-6	TRBJ2-3	TGTGCCAGCAGCTTAGGTGGGGGGGGGCCTACCATCACAGATACGCAGTATTTT	CASSLGGGGPTITDTQYF
.	TRBD1	TRBV4-1	TRBJ2-2	TGCGCCAGCAGCCAGCTATCTCGGACAGGGACCGGGGAGCTGTTTTTT	CASSQLSRTGTGELFF
.	TRBD2	TRBV6-1	TRBJ2-5	TGTGCCAGCAGTGAAGCGCGGGGGGCGTGGGGCTACGGAGAGACCCAGTACTTC	CASSEARGAWGYGETQYF
.	.	TRBV5-4	TRBJ1-1	TGTGCCAGCAGCTTCGCGTCAGGCACTGAAGCTTTCTTT	CASSFASGTEAFF
.	TRBD1	TRBV7-8	TRBJ1-1	TGTGCCAGCAGCTTGCTGATATTAGACAGGGGCCGAGCTTTCTTT	CASSLLILDRGRAFF
few	TRBD1	TRBV6-1	TRBJ2-7	TGTGCCAGCAGTGTAGGAAGCCGACAGGGTGGGTACGAGCAGTACTTC	CASSVGSRQGGYEQYF
.	TRBD2	TRBV5-1	TRBJ2-1	TGCGCCAGCAGCTTGGCACTAGCGGGGGACAATGAGCAGTTCTTC	CASSLALAGDNEQFF
once	TRBD1	TRBV6-5	TRBJ1-1	TGTGCCAGCAGCCGGACAGGGAACACTGAAGCTTTCTTT	CASSRTGNTEAFF
.	TRBD1	TRBV2	TRBJ1-4	TGTGCCAGCAGTGAAGACCAGGGGGCTAATGAAAAACTGTTTTTT	CASSEDQGANEKLFF
.	TRBD1	TRBV18	TRBJ1-1	TGTGCCAGCTCACCTCGGACAGGGGGCTTCACTGAAGCTTTCTTT	CASSPRTGGFTEAFF
.	.	TRBV2	TRBJ2-4	TGTGCCAGCAGTGACGTCGGACAGCCTCTTAAGTACTTC	CASSDVGQPLKYF
.	TRBD1	TRBV6-5	TRBJ2-2	TGTGCCAGCAGTCGACAGGGCGGGAACACCGGGGAGCTGTTTTTT	CASSRQGGNTGELFF
.	.	TRBV5-1	TRBJ2-5	TGCGCCAGCAGCCTCCAAGAGACCCAGTACTTC	CASSLQETQYF
.	TRBD1	TRBV4-3	TRBJ1-3	TGCGCCAGCTCCCCTGGACAGGGGGGAAACACCATATATTTT	CASSPGQGGNTIYF
few	TRBD1	TRBV2	TRBJ2-1	TGTGCCAGCAGTGAAGCGGGGCAGGGGGACAATGAGCAGTTCTTC	CASSEAGQGDNEQFF
.	.	TRBV9	TRBJ2-2	TGTGCCAGCAGCGTAGCGGACGAGGGCGACACCGGGGAGCTGTTTTTT	CASSVADEGDTGELFF
.	.	TRBV14	TRBJ1-6	TGTGCCAGCAGCCAAGGGACAACCATACCTCGCTCCTATAATTCACCCCTCCACTTT	CASSQGTTIPRSYNSPLHF
.	.	TRBV27	TRBJ2-5	TGTGCCAGCAGTTCAAGACAGGTCTCAACCCGGGAGACCCAGTACTTC	CASSSRQVSTRETQYF
once	TRBD1	TRBV4-3	TRBJ1-5	TGCGCCAGCAGCCCGGGAACAGGGGAACCCCAGCATTTT	CASSPGTGEPQHF
.	TRBD2	TRBV19	TRBJ2-7	TGTGCCAGTAGAGGAACTAGCGGGGAGAACTACGAGCAGTACTTC	CASRGTSGENYEQYF
.	.	TRBV9	TRBJ1-6	TGTGCCAGCAGCGCCCAGGACAGCTATAATTCACCCCTCCACTTT	CASSAQDSYNSPLHF
.	.	TRBV11-2	TRBJ2-1	TGTGCCAGCAGCTTAGGAGCAGGGGTGCAGTTCTTC	CASSLGAGVQFF
.	.	TRBV14	TRBJ1-1	TGTGCCAGCAGCCGGTCAGGGGTCACTGAAGCTTTCTTT	CASSRSGVTEAFF
.	TRBD2	TRBV4-2	TRBJ2-3	TGTGCCAGCAGCCTCCCGGGAGGCGCGACGCAGTATTTT	CASSLPGGATQYF
.	TRBD2	TRBV19	TRBJ2-7	TGTGCCAGTAGCTATCTATCGGGGGGGGAGCAGTACTTC	CASSYLSGGEQYF
.	TRBD1	TRBV27	TRBJ1-6	TGTGCCAGCAGAAGACAGGGGGCGTCCTATAATTCACCCCTCCACTTT	CASRRQGASYNSPLHF
.	.	TRBV5-1	TRBJ2-2	TGCGCCAGCAACCCAAGGGGCGGAGGGGAGCTGTTTTTT	CASNPRGGGELFF
.	.	TRBV6-5	TRBJ2-3	TGTGCCAGCAGTCGGGACTCCCCAGATACGCAGTATTTT	CASSRDSPDTQYF
once	.	TRBV18	TRBJ2-2	TGTGCCAGCTCATGGGCGGGGCGAGGCACCGGGGAGCTGTTTTTT	CASSWAGRGTGELFF
.	TRBD1	TRBV19	TRBJ2-7	TGTGCCAGTAGTATCGCCGGGACAGGGTTTGGCGAGCAGTACTTC	CASSIAGTGFGEQYF
.	TRBD2	TRBV4-1	TRBJ2-2	TGCGCCAGCAGCCACCCAGCGGGGGTAACCGGGGAGCTGTTTTTT	CASSHPAGVTGELFF
.	.	TRBV10-1	TRBJ1-3	TGCGCCAGCAGTGATCGGTTTTTCTCTGGAAACACCATATATTTT	CASSDRFFSGNTIYF
.	.	TRBV7-9	TRBJ2-7	TGTGCCAGCAGCCATTTGTACGAGCAGTACTTC	CASSHLYEQYF